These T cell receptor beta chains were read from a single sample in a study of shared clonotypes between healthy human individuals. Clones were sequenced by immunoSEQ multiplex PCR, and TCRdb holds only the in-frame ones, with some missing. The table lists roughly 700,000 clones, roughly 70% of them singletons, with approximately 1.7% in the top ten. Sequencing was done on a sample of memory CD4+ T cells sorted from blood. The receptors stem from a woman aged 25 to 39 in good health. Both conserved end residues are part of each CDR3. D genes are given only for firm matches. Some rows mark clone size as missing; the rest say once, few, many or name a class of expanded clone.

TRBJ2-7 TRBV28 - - CASSLGAEGDYEQYF TGTGCCAGCAGTTTAGGAGCGGAGGGAGACTACGAGCAGTACTTC
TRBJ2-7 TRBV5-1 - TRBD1 CASSLVGQVTDEQYF TGCGCCAGCAGCTTGGTAGGACAGGTAACAGACGAGCAGTACTTC
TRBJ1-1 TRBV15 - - CATSREVNTEAFF TGTGCCACCAGCAGAGAAGTGAACACTGAAGCTTTCTTT
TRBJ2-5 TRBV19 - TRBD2 CASTKQGLAGGLQETQYF TGTGCCAGTACCAAGCAGGGACTAGCGGGAGGCCTCCAAGAGACCCAGTACTTC
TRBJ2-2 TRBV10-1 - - CASSDRDTNTGELFF TGCGCCAGCAGTGACAGGGACACAAACACCGGGGAGCTGTTTTTT
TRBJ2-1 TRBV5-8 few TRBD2 CASSWNSGGPVNEQFF TGTGCCAGCAGCTGGAACTCGGGAGGGCCAGTCAATGAGCAGTTCTTC
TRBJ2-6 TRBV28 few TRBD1 CASSQGTGDPGANVLTF TGTGCCAGCAGTCAGGGGACAGGGGACCCTGGGGCCAACGTCCTGACTTTC
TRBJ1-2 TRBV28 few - CASSLVGFYGYTF TGTGCCAGCAGTTTAGTTGGATTCTATGGCTACACCTTC
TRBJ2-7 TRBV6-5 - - CASSYGQWSSHEQYF TGTGCCAGCAGTTATGGACAGTGGTCCTCCCACGAGCAGTACTTC
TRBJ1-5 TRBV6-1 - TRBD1 CASSRDRGQPQHF TGTGCCAGCAGCCGGGACAGGGGTCAGCCCCAGCATTTT
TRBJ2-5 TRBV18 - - CASSPPLQGGETQYF TGTGCCAGCTCACCACCTCTACAGGGAGGGGAGACCCAGTACTTC
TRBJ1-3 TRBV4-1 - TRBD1 CASSNRGSGNTIYF TGCGCCAGCTCAAACAGGGGCTCTGGAAACACCATATATTTT
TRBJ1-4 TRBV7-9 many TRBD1 CASSRDRGEEKLFF TGTGCCAGCAGCCGGGACAGGGGTGAAGAAAAACTGTTTTTT
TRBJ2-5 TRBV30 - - CAWSVRFEETQYF TGTGCCTGGAGCGTCCGGTTCGAGGAGACCCAGTACTTC
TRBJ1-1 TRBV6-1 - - CASRNRQDMNTEAFF TGTGCCAGCAGGAATAGACAGGACATGAACACTGAAGCTTTCTTT
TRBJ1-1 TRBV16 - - CASRHHRARNTEAFF TGTGCCAGCAGACATCACAGGGCTAGGAACACTGAAGCTTTCTTT
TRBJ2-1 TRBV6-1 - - CASSLSGGNEQFF TGTGCCAGCAGTTTGTCAGGAGGGAATGAGCAGTTCTTC
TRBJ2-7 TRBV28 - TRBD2 CASSLSMTSGHYEQYF TGTGCCAGCAGTTTATCGATGACTAGCGGACACTACGAGCAGTACTTC
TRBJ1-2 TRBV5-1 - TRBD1 CASSIRGRRDYGYTF TGCGCCAGCAGCATAAGGGGGCGCAGGGACTATGGCTACACCTTC
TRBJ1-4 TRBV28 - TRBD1 CASSWGQPEKLFF TGTGCCAGCAGTTGGGGACAGCCTGAAAAACTGTTTTTT
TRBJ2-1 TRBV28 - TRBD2 CATRASGSQQFF TGTGCCACTCGGGCTAGCGGGAGCCAACAGTTCTTC
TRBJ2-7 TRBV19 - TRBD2 CASSYPGGGNEQYF TGTGCCAGTAGTTATCCGGGAGGTGGGAACGAGCAGTACTTC
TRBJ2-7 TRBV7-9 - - CASSSTETYEQYF TGTGCCAGCAGCTCTACAGAGACCTACGAGCAGTACTTC
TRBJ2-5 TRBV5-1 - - CASSLAGQKETQYF TGCGCCAGCAGCTTAGCGGGACAAAAAGAGACCCAGTACTTC
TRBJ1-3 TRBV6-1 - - CASSEFKSPTSGNTIYF TGTGCCAGCAGTGAATTTAAGAGTCCGACCTCTGGAAACACCATATATTTT
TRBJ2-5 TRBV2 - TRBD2 CASRWAGGPGETQYF TGTGCCAGCAGGTGGGCGGGAGGGCCAGGGGAGACCCAGTACTTC
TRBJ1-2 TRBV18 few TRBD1 CASSPGTGFGYTF TGTGCCAGCTCACCCGGGACAGGGTTTGGCTACACCTTC
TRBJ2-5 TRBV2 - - CASSGEETQYF TGTGCCAGCAGTGGGGAGGAGACCCAGTACTTC
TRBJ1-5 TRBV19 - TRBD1 CASSLQGTGGQPQHF TGTGCCAGTAGCCTTCAGGGGACAGGGGGTCAGCCCCAGCATTTT
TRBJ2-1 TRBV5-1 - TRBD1 CASSLAVGQSYNEQFF TGCGCCAGCAGCTTGGCCGTGGGACAGTCCTACAATGAGCAGTTCTTC
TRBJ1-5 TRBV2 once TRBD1 CASLEQGAGNQPQHF TGTGCCAGCCTGGAACAGGGGGCTGGCAATCAGCCCCAGCATTTT
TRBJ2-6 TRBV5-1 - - CASSRQSSGANVLTF TGCGCCAGCAGCAGACAGAGCTCTGGGGCCAACGTCCTGACTTTC
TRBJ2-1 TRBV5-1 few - CASNRDSIYNEQFF TGCGCCAGCAACCGGGACTCCATATACAATGAGCAGTTCTTC
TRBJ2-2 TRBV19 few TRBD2 CASSNGDAGAGGELFF TGTGCCAGTAGTAATGGGGATGCGGGAGCCGGCGGGGAGCTGTTTTTT
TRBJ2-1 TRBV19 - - CASSAGQSYNEQFF TGTGCCAGTAGCGCGGGACAGTCCTACAATGAGCAGTTCTTC
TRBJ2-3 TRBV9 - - CASSVEGGALTDTQYF TGTGCCAGCAGCGTAGAGGGGGGCGCACTCACAGATACGCAGTATTTT
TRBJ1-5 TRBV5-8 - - CASSFGGVINQPQHF TGTGCCAGCAGCTTTGGGGGGGTCATCAATCAGCCCCAGCATTTT
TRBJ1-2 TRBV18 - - CASSPAGYGYTF TGTGCCAGCTCACCTGCGGGGTATGGCTACACCTTC
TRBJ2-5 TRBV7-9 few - CASSPPFRQVLETQYF TGTGCCAGCAGCCCCCCATTCCGACAGGTTCTAGAGACCCAGTACTTC
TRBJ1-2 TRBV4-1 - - CASSQDSSARTHGYTF TGCGCCAGCAGCCAAGACTCTTCAGCAAGGACCCACGGCTACACCTTC
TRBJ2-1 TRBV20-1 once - CSALEIEQFF TGCAGTGCCTTGGAGATTGAGCAGTTCTTC
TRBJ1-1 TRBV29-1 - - CSVDEGDTEAFF TGCAGCGTTGATGAGGGGGACACTGAAGCTTTCTTT
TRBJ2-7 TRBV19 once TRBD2 CASSIRGGTAYEQYF TGTGCCAGTAGTATACGGGGAGGGACGGCCTACGAGCAGTACTTC
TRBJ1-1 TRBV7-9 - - CASSFPQNTEAFF TGTGCCAGCAGCTTTCCCCAGAACACTGAAGCTTTCTTT
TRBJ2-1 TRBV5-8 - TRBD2 CASSLEGGSPYNEQFF TGTGCCAGCAGCTTGGAGGGCGGGAGCCCCTACAATGAGCAGTTCTTC
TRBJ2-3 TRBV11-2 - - CASSLGGGLNTQYF TGTGCCAGCAGCCTAGGTGGGGGGCTAAATACGCAGTATTTT
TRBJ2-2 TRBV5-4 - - CASSLGPGVTGELFF TGTGCCAGCAGCTTGGGACCGGGGGTAACCGGGGAGCTGTTTTTT
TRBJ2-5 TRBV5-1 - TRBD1 CASSTTGNQETQYF TGCGCCAGCAGCACGACAGGGAACCAAGAGACCCAGTACTTC
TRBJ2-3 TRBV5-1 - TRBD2 CASSSGLAGADTQYF TGCGCCAGCAGCTCTGGACTAGCGGGAGCAGATACGCAGTATTTT
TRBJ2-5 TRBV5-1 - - CASSLEASGLGGETQYF TGCGCCAGCAGCTTGGAGGCCAGCGGGTTGGGGGGCGAGACCCAGTACTTC
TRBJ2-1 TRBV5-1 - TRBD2 CASSLSGRAFDEQFF TGCGCCAGCAGCTTAAGCGGGAGGGCCTTCGATGAGCAGTTCTTC
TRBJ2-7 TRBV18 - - CASSPGDRIYEQYF TGTGCCAGCTCACCGGGAGACAGGATCTACGAGCAGTACTTC
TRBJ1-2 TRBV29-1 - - CSATNNYGYTF TGCAGCGCTACTAATAACTATGGCTACACCTTC
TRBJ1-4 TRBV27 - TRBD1 CASSFRRQGRREKLFF TGTGCCAGCAGTTTCCGGCGACAGGGGAGGAGGGAAAAACTGTTTTTT
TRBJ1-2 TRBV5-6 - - CASSFHRAGYGYTF TGTGCCAGCAGCTTTCACAGGGCTGGCTATGGCTACACCTTC